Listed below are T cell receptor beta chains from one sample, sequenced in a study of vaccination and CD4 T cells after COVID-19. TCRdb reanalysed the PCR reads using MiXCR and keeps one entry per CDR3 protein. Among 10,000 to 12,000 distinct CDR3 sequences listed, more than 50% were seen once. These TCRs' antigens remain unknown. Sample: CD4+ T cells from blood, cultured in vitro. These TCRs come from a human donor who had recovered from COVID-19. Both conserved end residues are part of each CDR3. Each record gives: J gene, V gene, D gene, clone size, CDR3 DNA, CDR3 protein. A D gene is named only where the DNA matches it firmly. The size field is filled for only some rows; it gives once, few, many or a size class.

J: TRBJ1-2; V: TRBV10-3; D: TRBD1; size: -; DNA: TGTGCCATCAGCTACAGGGGAGTGGAGGGCTACACCTTC; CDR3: CAISYRGVEGYTF
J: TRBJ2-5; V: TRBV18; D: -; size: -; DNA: TGTGCCAGCTCACCACAGATGGCAGAGACCCAGTACTTC; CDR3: CASSPQMAETQYF
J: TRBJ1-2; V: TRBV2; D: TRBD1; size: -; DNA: TGTGCCAGCCGGGAAGACAGGGTTTATGGCTACACCTTC; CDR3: CASREDRVYGYTF
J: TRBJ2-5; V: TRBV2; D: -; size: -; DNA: TGTGCCAGCAGTGAACGAGAGTTAGAGACCCAGTACTTC; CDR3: CASSERELETQYF
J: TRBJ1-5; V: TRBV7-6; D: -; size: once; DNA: TGTGCCAGCAGCTCTACAGGGACCAATCAGCCCCAGCATTTT; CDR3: CASSSTGTNQPQHF
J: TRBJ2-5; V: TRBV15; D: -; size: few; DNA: TGTGCCACCAGCAGAGTTAGAGAGACCCAGTACTTC; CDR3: CATSRVRETQYF
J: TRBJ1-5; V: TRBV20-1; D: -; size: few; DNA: TGCAGTGCTAGAGATCCAGGTCAGCCCGGAGGTTATAGCAATCAGCCCCAGCATTTT; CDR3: CSARDPGQPGGYSNQPQHF
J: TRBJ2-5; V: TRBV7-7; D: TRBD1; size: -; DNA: TGTGCTAGCAGCGTCGGGACAGGTCAAGAGACCCAGTACTTC; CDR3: CASSVGTGQETQYF
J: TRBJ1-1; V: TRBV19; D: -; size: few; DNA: TGTGCCAGTAGTAAGAGACAGTTGAACACTGAAGCTTTCTTT; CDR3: CASSKRQLNTEAFF
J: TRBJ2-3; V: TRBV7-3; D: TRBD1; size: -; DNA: TGTGCCAGCAGCTCGACAGGGGATACGCAGTATTTT; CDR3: CASSSTGDTQYF
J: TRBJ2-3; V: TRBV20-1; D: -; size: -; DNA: TGCAGTCTTAGTCCCCCGATGTATACGCAGTATTTT; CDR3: CSLSPPMYTQYF
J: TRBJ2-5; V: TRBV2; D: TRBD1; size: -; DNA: TGTGCCAGCAGTCGGGACAGCCAAGAGACCCAGTACTTC; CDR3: CASSRDSQETQYF
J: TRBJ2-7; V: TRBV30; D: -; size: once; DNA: TGTGCCTGGAGTGTAGGGGAAGATAGCTCCTACGAGCAGTACTTC; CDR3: CAWSVGEDSSYEQYF
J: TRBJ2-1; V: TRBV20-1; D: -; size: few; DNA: TGCAGTGCTCCCGGACTATCTCCGCCCTACAATGAGCAGTTCTTC; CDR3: CSAPGLSPPYNEQFF
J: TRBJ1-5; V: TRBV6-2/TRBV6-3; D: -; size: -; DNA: TGTGCCAGCAGTTACCTGGGGGATTATAGCAATCAGCCCCAGCATTTT; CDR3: CASSYLGDYSNQPQHF
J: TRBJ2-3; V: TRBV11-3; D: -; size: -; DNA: TGTGCCAGCAGCTTGGGACGGCGCGATACGCAGTATTTT; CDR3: CASSLGRRDTQYF
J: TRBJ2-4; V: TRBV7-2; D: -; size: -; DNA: TGTGCCAGCAGCTATTGGACAGCTAGCATTCAGTACTTC; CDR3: CASSYWTASIQYF
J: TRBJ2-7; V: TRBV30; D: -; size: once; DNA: TGTGCCTGGAGTGCTGGGACGGACGCCACCTACGAGCAGTACTTC; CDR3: CAWSAGTDATYEQYF
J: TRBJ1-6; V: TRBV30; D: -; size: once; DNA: TGTGCCTGGAGTAGGGGGATGAATTCACCCCTCCACTTT; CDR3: CAWSRGMNSPLHF
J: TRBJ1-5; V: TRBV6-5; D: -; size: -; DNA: TGTGCCAGCAGTTCACAGGGTGGCAATCAGCCCCAGCATTTT; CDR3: CASSSQGGNQPQHF
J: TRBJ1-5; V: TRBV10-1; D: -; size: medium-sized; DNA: TGCGCCAGCAGTTTAGACAGCTTCAATCAGCCCCAGCATTTT; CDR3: CASSLDSFNQPQHF
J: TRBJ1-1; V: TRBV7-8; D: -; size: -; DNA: TGTGCCAGCAGCCCTAGAAGGGTCTCGAACACTGAAGCTTTCTTT; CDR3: CASSPRRVSNTEAFF
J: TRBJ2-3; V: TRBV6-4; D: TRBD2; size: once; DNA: TGTGCCAGCAGTGACCGGGCGGGAGGGACAGATACGCAGTATTTT; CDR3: CASSDRAGGTDTQYF
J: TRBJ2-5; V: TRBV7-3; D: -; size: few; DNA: TGTGCCAGCAGCGCAGGACAGCAAGAGACCCAGTACTTC; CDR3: CASSAGQQETQYF
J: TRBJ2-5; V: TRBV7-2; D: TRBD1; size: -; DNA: TGTGCCAGCAGCTTATTAGGCAGGGGGGAGACCCAGTACTTC; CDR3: CASSLLGRGETQYF
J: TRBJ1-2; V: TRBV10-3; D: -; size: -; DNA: TGTGCCATCACCCAGGACGGCCTTACCTATGGCTACACCTTC; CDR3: CAITQDGLTYGYTF
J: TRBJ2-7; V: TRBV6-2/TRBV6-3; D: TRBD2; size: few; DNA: TGTGCCAGCAGTACCCCGGGACTAGCGGGAGGGTACGAGCAGTACTTC; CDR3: CASSTPGLAGGYEQYF
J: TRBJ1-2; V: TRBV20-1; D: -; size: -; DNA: TGCAGTGCCCCGGGACCCGCTAACTATGGCTACACCTTC; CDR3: CSAPGPANYGYTF
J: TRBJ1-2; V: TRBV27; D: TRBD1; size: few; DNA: TGTGCCAGCAGACGACAGGGCGAGAGTGGCTACACCTTC; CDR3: CASRRQGESGYTF
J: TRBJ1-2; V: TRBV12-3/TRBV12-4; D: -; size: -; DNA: TGTGCCAGCAGTTTAGGCACTGGATATGGCTACACCTTC; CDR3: CASSLGTGYGYTF
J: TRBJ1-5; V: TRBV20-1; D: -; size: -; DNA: TGCAGTGCCAAACGTAGGGACAATCAGCCCCGGCATTTT; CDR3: CSAKRRDNQPRHF
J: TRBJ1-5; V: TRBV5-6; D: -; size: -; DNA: TGTGCCAGCAGCTTGGGCACAGAACCTAATCAGCCCCAGCATTTT; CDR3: CASSLGTEPNQPQHF
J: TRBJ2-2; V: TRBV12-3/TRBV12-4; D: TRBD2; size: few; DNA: TGTGCCAGCAGGAGGGGGACTAGCGGTATCACCGGGGAGCTGTTTTTT; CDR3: CASRRGTSGITGELFF
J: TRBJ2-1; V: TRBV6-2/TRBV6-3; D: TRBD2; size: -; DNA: TGTGCCAGCAGCAATAGCGGGAGTGGCAATGAGCAGTTCTTC; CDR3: CASSNSGSGNEQFF
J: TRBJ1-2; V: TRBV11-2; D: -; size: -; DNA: TGTGCCAGCAGCTTGCGACTCTCCGGGGGGGCTGGAGGCTACACCTTC; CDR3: CASSLRLSGGAGGYTF
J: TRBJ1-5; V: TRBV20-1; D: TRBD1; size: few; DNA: TGCAGTGCAAACTCCGGGACAGGGATTCAGCCCCAGCATTTT; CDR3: CSANSGTGIQPQHF
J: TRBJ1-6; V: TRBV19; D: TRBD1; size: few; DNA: TGTGCCAGTAGTAGGGACAGATATTCACCCCTCCACTTT; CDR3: CASSRDRYSPLHF
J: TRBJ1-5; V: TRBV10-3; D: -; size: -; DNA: TGTGCCATCAGTGAGTCCAGAGGAGGCAATCAGCCCCAGCATTTT; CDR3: CAISESRGGNQPQHF
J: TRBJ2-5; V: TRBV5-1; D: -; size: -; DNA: TGCGCCAGCAGCGTACGACATGATCCTCAAGAGACCCAGTACTTC; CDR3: CASSVRHDPQETQYF
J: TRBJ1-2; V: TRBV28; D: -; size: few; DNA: TGTGCCAGCAGTTTAAGAGGGTCCTATGGCTACACCTTC; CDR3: CASSLRGSYGYTF
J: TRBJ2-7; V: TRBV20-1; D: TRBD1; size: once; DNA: TGCAGTGCACATGACGATAGACAGGGGGCGACTGGCGAGCAGTACTTC; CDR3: CSAHDDRQGATGEQYF
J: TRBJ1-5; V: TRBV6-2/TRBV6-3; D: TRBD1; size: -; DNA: TGTGCCAGCAGCATCAGGGGGTCACAGCCCCAGCATTTT; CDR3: CASSIRGSQPQHF
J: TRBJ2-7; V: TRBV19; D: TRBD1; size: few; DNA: TGTGCCAGTAGTCCGGGACAGAGCTACGAGCAGTACTTC; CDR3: CASSPGQSYEQYF
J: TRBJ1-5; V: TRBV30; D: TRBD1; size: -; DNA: TGTGCCTGGAGTGGAGGGGGCGGGAGCAATCAGCCCCAGCATTTT; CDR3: CAWSGGGGSNQPQHF
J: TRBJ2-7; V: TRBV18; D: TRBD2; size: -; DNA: TGTGCCAGCTCTGGACTAGGGGATAATTACGAGCAGTACTTC; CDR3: CASSGLGDNYEQYF
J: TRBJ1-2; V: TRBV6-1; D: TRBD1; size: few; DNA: TGTGCCAGCAGTCGAGGGACAGGGGCTAACTATGGCTACACCTTC; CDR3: CASSRGTGANYGYTF
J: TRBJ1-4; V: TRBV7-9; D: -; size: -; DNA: TGTGCCAGCAGCTCAAACAGGGCGGGTGAGGAAAAACTGTTTTTT; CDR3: CASSSNRAGEEKLFF
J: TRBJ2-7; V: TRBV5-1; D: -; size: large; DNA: TGCGCCAGCAGTTTGACGTTACGGACAGCGTCCCCCTACGAGCAGTACTTC; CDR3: CASSLTLRTASPYEQYF
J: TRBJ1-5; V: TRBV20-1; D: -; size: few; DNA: TGCAGTGCTATCGCCGGGACCGATAATCAGCCCCAGCATTTT; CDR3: CSAIAGTDNQPQHF
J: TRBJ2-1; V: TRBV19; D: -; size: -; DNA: TGTGCCAGTAGTGTCGGAGGTGGGCATGAGCAGTTCTTC; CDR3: CASSVGGGHEQFF
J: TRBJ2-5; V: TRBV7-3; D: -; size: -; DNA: TGTGCCAGCAGCTTAAGTGGGATCGGGGTAGAGACCCAGTACTTC; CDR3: CASSLSGIGVETQYF
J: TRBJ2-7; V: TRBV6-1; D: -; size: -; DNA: TGTGCCAGCAGTGATCGTTGGGGGTCCTACGAGCAGTACTTC; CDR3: CASSDRWGSYEQYF
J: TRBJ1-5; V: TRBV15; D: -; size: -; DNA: TGTGCCACCAGCAGAGAAGGGGTTCAGCCCCAGCATTTT; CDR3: CATSREGVQPQHF
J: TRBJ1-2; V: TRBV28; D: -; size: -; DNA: TGTGCCAGCAGTCCACACCTCGACGGCTATGGCTACACCTTC; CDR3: CASSPHLDGYGYTF
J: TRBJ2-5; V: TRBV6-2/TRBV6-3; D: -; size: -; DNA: TGTGCCAGCAGATTGCGGGTGCAAGAGACCCAGTACTTC; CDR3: CASRLRVQETQYF
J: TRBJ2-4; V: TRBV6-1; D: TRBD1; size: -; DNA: TGTGCCAGCAGTGAAAAGTTTGGGACAGGGTCTGACATTCAGTACTTC; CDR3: CASSEKFGTGSDIQYF
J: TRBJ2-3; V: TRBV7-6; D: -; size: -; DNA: TGTGCCAGCAGCTTAGGTCCCTATGGGACTCCGCAGTATTTT; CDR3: CASSLGPYGTPQYF
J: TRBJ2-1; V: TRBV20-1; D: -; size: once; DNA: TGCAGTGCTAGAGGTTCGGCGGGAACGTGGGAGTTCTTC; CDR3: CSARGSAGTWEFF